This T cell receptor beta chain appears in the sequencing data of a study of blood T cell repertoires in COVID-19. The method was immunoSEQ multiplex PCR; TCRdb's version includes in-frame clones alone and lacks a portion of them. The table has around 420,000 clones, roughly 90% seen once. Sequencing was performed on PBMCs or T cells enriched from blood (not recorded which). This TCR came from a woman aged 40 to 49 with acute COVID-19.

CDR3 sequence (DNA): TGTGCCAGCAGCTTGACTAGGACGAGCTCTGGAAACACCATATATTTT. As protein: CASSLTRTSSGNTIYF. The gene calls are TRBV7-9 and TRBJ1-3; D is uncertain. CDR1 and CDR2 (germline): SEHNR, FQNEAQ (reference sequence). The CDR3 is 16 residues long. V dropped 3 bases and J dropped 0 bases, with 12 bases sitting between them.